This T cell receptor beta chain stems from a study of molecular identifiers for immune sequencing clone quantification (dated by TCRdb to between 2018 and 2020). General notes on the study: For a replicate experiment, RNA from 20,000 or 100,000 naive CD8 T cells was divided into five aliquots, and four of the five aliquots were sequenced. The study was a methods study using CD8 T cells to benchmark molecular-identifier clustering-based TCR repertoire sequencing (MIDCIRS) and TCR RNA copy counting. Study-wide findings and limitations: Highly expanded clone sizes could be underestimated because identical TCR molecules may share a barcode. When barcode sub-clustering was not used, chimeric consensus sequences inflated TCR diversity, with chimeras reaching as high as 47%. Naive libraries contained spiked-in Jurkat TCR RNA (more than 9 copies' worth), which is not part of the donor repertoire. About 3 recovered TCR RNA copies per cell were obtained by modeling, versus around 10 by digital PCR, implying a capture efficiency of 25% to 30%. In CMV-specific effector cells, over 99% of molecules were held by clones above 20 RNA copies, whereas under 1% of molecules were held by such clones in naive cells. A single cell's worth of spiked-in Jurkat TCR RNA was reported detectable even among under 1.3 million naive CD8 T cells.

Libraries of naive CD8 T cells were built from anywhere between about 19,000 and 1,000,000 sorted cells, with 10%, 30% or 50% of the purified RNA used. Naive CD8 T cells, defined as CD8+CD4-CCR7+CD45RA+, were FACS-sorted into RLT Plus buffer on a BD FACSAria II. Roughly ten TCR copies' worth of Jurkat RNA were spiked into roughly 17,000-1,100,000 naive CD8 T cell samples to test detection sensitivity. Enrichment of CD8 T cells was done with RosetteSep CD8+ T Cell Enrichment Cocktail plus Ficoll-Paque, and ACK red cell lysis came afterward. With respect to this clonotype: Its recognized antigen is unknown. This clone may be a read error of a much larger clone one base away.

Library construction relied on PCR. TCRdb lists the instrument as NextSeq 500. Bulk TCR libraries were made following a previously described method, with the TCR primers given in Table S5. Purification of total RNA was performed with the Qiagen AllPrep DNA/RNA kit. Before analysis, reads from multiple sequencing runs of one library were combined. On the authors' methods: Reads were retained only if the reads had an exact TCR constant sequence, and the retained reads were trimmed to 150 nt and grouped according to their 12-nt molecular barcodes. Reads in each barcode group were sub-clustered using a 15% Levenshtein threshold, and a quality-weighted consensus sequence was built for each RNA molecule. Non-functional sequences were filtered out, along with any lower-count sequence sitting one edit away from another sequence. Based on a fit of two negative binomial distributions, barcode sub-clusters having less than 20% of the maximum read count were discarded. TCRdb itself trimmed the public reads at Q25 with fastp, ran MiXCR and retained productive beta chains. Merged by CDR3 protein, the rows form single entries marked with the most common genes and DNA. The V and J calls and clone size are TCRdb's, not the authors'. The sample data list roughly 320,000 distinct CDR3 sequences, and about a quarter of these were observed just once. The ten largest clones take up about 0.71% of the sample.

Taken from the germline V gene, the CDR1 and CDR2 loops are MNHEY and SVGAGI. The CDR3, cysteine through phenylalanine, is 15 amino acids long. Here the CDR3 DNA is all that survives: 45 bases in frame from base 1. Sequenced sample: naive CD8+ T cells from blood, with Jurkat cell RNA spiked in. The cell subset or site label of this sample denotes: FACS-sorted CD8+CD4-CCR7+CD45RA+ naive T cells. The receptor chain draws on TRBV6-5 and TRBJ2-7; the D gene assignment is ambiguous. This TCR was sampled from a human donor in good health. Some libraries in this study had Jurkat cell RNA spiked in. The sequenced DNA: TGTGCCAGCAGTAACTCGATTGGGCAGGCCTACGAGCAGTACTTC. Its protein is CASSNSIGQAYEQYF.